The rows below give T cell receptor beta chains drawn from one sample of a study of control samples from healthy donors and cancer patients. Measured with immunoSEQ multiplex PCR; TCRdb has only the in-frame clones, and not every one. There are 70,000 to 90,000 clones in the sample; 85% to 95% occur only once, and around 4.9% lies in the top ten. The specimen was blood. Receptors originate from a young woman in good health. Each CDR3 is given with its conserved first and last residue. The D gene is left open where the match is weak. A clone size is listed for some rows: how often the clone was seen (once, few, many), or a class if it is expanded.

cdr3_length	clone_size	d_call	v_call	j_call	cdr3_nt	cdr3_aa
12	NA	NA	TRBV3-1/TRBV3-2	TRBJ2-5	TGTGCCAGCAGGTCGGCCCTGGAGACCCAGTACTTC	CASRSALETQYF
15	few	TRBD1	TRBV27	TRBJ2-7	TGTGCCAGCAGCCAAATGGACAGGTTGGCCTACGAGCAGTACTTC	CASSQMDRLAYEQYF
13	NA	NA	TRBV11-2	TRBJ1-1	TGTGCCAGCAACCCCCTGCTGAACACTGAAGCTTTCTTT	CASNPLLNTEAFF
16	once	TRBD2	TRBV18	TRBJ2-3	TGTGCCAGCTCACCCAGCGGGGGGCGGAGGACAGATACGCAGTATTTT	CASSPSGGRRTDTQYF
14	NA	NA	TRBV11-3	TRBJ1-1	TGTGCCAGCAGCTTCCCGAGGGGGTCCACTGAAGCTTTCTTT	CASSFPRGSTEAFF
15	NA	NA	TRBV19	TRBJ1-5	TGTGCCAGTAGCCCGAGGACACCGAGCAATCAGCCCCAGCATTTT	CASSPRTPSNQPQHF
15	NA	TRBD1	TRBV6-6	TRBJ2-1	TGTGCCAGCAGCAACCGGGACAGGGGATGGAATGAGCAGTTCTTC	CASSNRDRGWNEQFF
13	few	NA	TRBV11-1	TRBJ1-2	TGTGCCAGCAGCTCAGGGCTGTTCGGTGGCTACACCTTC	CASSSGLFGGYTF
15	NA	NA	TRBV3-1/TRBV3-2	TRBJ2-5	TGTGCCAGCAGCCACAGGACTCCGGGGCAAGAGACCCAGTACTTC	CASSHRTPGQETQYF
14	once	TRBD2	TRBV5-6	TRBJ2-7	TGTGCCAGCAGCTTCTTAGCGGGAGATAACGAGCAGTACTTC	CASSFLAGDNEQYF
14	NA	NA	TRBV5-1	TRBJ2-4	TGCGCCAGCAGCTGGGTATCGAAAGAAAACATTCAGTACTTC	CASSWVSKENIQYF
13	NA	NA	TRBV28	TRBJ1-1	TGTGCCAGCACCCCTCTCGGGGGTCCTGAAGCTTTCTTT	CASTPLGGPEAFF
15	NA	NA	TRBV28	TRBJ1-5	TGTGCCAGCAGTTTACCCACAGGGTGGAATCAGCCCCAGCATTTT	CASSLPTGWNQPQHF
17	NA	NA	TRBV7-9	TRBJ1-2	TGTGCCAGCAGCCCTGGAGTTGGGGGAGGGTTCGTCTATGGCTACACCTTC	CASSPGVGGGFVYGYTF
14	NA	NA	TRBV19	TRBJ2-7	TGTGCCAGTAGTATAGAGACAGGCGCCTACGAGCAGTACTTC	CASSIETGAYEQYF
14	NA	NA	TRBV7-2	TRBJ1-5	TGTGCCAGCAGCCATCGCTTGTCCAATCAGCCCCAGCATTTT	CASSHRLSNQPQHF
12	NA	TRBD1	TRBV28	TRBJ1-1	TGTGCCAGCACTCAACAGGGGCGGTTCGTTTTCTTT	CASTQQGRFVFF
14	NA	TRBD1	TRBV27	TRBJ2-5	TGTGCCAGCAGTTTAATCGCAGGGGGAGAGACCCAGTACTTC	CASSLIAGGETQYF
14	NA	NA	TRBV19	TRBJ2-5	TGTGCCAGTAGCTCCCCCGGGACACAAGAGACCCAGTACTTC	CASSSPGTQETQYF
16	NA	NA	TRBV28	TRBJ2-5	TGTGCCAGCAGCCCCGGTCTAGTCGGTCGGCTAGAGACCCAGTACTTC	CASSPGLVGRLETQYF
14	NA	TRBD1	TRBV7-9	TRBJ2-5	TGTGCCAGCAGCCATACAGGGGGCGAAGGGACCCAGTACTTC	CASSHTGGEGTQYF
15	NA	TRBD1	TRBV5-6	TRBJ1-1	TGTGCCAGCAGTTTAGAGACAGGGTTGAACACTGAAGCTTTCTTT	CASSLETGLNTEAFF
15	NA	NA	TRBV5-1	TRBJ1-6	TGCGCCGGCAGCCCGGCGGGGGCGGGTAATTCACCCCTCCACTTT	CAGSPAGAGNSPLHF
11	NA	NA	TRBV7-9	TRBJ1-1	TGTGCCAGCAGCTCAAAAGTTGAAGCTTTCTTT	CASSSKVEAFF
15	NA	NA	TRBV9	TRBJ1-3	TGTGCCAGCAGCGGGGCGGGGGCGGGAGGAAACACCATATATTTT	CASSGAGAGGNTIYF
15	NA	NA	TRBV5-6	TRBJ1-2	TGTGCCAGCAGCTTAGACAGTATTGGAAGCTATGGCTACACCTTC	CASSLDSIGSYGYTF